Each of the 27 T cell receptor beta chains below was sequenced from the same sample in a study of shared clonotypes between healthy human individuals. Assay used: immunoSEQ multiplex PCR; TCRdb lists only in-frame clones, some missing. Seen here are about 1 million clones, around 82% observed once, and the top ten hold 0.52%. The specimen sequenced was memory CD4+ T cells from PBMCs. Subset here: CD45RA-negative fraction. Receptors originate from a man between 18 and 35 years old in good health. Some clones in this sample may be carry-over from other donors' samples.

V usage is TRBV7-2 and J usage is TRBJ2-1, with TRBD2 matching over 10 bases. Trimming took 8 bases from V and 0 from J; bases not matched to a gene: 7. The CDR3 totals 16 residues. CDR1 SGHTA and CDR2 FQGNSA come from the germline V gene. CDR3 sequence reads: CASDLAGVISYNEQFF. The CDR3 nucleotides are TGTGCCAGCGATCTAGCGGGGGTGATCTCCTACAATGAGCAGTTCTTC.

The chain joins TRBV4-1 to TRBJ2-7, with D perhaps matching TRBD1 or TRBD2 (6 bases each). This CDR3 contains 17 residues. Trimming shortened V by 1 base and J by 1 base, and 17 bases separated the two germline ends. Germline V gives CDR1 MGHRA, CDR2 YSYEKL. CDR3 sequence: CASSQGGRRAPSYEQYF. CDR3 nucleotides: TGCGCCAGCAGCCAAGGGGGGCGGAGGGCCCCATCCTACGAGCAGTACTTC.

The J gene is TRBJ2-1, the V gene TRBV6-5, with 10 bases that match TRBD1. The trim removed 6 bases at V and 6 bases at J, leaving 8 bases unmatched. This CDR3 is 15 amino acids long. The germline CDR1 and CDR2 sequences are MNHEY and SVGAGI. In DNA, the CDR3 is TGTGCCAGCAGCCGGACCGGGACAGGGGTCAATGAGCAGTTCTTC. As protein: CASSRTGTGVNEQFF.

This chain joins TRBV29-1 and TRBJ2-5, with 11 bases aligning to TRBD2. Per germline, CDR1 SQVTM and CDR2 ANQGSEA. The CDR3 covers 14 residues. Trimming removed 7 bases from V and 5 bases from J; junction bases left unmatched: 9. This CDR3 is CSGGASGRWETQYF. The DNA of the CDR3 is TGCAGCGGTGGGGCTAGCGGGAGGTGGGAGACCCAGTACTTC.

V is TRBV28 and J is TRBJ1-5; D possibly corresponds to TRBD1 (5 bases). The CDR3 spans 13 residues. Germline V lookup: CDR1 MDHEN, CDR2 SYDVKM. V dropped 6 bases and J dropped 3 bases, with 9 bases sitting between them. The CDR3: CASSRGINQPQHF. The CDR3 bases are TGTGCCAGCAGCCGGGGGATCAATCAGCCCCAGCATTTT.

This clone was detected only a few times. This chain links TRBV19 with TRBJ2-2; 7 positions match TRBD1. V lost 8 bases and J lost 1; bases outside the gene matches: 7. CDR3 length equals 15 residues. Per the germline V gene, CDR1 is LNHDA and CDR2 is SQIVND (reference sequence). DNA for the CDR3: TGTGCCAGTGCTGGGTGGACAGGGAACACCGGGGAGCTGTTTTTT. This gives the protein CASAGWTGNTGELFF.

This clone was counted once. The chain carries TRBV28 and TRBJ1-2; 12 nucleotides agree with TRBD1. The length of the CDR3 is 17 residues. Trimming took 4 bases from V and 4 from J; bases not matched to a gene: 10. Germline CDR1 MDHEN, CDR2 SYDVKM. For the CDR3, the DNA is TGTGCCAGCAGTTCCTCCGGGACAGGGGGCGTGAGCTATGGCTACACCTTC. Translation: CASSSSGTGGVSYGYTF.

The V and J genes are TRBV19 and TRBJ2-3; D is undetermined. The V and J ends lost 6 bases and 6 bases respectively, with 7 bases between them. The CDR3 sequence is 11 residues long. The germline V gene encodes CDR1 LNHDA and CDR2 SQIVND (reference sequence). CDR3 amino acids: CASRTGDTQYF. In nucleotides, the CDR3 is TGTGCCAGTAGGACGGGTGATACGCAGTATTTT.

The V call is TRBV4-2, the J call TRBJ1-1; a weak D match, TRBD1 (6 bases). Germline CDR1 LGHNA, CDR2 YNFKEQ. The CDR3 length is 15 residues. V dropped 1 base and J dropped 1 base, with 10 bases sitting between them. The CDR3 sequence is CASSQGGGSNTEAFF. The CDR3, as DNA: TGTGCCAGCAGCCAAGGGGGGGGCTCGAACACTGAAGCTTTCTTT.

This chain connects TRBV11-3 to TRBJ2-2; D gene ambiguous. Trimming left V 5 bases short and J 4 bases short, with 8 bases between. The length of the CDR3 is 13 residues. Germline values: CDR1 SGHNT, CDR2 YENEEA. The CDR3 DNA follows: TGTGCCAGCAGCACCCCCGGCACCGGGGAGCTGTTTTTT. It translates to CASSTPGTGELFF.

The CDR3 sequence is CSVRAGGAGEKLFF. The CDR3, as DNA: TGCAGCGTTAGGGCGGGGGGCGCGGGTGAAAAACTGTTTTTT. The chain combines TRBV29-1 with TRBJ1-4; D may be TRBD1 (6 bases). CDR1 and CDR2 (germline): SQVTM, ANQGSEA. Between the trimmed V and J ends, which lost 5 bases and 7 bases, there was a span of 17 bases. The CDR3 totals 14 residues.

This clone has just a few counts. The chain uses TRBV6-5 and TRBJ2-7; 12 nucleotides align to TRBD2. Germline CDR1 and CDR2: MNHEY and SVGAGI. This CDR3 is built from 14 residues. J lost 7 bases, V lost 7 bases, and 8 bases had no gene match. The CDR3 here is CASTRTSGAREQYF. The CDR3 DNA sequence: TGTGCCAGCACCCGGACTAGCGGGGCTCGGGAGCAGTACTTC.

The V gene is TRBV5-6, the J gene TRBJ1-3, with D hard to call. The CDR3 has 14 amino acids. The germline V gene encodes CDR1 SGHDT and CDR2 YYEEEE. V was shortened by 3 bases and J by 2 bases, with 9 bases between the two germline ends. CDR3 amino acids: CASSYNDAGNTIYF. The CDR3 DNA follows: TGTGCCAGCAGCTACAACGACGCTGGAAACACCATATATTTT.

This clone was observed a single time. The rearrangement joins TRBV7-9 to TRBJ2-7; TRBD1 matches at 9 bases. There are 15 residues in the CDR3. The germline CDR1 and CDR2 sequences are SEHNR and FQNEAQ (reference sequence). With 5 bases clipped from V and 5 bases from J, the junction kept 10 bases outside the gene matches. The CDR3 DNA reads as TGTGCCAGCAGCCGCCCCGGGACAGGGTATAACGAGCAGTACTTC. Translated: CASSRPGTGYNEQYF.

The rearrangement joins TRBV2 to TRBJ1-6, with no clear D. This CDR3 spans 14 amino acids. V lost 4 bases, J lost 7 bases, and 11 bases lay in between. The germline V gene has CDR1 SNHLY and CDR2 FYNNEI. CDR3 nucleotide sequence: TGTGCCAGCAGTGTAAGCGGCTCCAATTCACCCCTCCACTTT. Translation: CASSVSGSNSPLHF.

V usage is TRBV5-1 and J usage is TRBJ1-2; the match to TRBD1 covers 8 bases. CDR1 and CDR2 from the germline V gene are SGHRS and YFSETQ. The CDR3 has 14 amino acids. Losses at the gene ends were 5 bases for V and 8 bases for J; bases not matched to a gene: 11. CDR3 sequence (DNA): TGCGCCAGCAGTTCCGGGACAGGCGCCCTAGGCTACACCTTC. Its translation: CASSSGTGALGYTF.

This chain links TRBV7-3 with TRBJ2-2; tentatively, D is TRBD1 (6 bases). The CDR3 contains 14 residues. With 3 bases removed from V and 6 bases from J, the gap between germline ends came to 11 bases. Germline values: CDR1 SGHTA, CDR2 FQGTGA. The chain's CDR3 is CASSFTGYSGELFF. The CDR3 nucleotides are TGTGCCAGCAGCTTTACAGGGTATTCCGGGGAGCTGTTTTTT.

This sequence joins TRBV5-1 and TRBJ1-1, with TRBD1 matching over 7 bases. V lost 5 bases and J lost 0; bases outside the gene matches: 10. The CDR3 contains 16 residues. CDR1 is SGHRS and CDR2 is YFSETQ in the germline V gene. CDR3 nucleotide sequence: TGCGCCAGCAGAGGAGGGGGCGGATTCATGAACACTGAAGCTTTCTTT. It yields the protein CASRGGGGFMNTEAFF.

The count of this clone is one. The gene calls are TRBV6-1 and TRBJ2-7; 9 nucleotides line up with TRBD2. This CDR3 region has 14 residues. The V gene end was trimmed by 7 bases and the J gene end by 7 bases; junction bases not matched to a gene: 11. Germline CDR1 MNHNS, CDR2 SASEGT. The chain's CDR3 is CASKAGGPRGEQYF. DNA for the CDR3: TGTGCCAGCAAAGCGGGAGGCCCTCGGGGGGAGCAGTACTTC.

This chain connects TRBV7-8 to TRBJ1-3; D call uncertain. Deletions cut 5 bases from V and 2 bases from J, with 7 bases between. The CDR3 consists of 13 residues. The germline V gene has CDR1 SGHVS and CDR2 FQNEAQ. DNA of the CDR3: TGTGCCAGCAGCCAGGTAGCTGGAAACACCATATATTTT. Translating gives CASSQVAGNTIYF. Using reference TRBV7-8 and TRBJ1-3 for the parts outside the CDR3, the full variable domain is GAGVSQSPRYKVAKRGQDVALRCDPISGHVSLFWYQQALGQGPEFLTYFQNEAQLDKSGLPSDRFFAERPEGSVSTLKIQRTQQEDSAVYLCASSQVAGNTIYFGEGSWLTVV.

In DNA form, the CDR3 reads TGTGCCAGCAGCTCCGGACAGTTGGCTTTCTTT. The encoded protein is CASSSGQLAFF. The chain uses TRBV7-3 and TRBJ1-1, with D possibly being TRBD1 (6 bases). The CDR3 is 11 amino acids. The germline V and J ends were trimmed by 4 bases and 11 bases, with 11 bases remaining between them. Germline loops: CDR1 SGHTA, CDR2 FQGTGA.

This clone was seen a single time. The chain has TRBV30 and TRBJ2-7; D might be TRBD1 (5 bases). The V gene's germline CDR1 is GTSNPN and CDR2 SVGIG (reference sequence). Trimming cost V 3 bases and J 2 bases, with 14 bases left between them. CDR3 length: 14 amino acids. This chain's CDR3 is CAWRRWGRTYEQYF. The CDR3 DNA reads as TGTGCCTGGAGGAGGTGGGGCCGGACCTACGAGCAGTACTTC. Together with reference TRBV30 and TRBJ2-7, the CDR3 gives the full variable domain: SQTIHQWPATLVQPVGSPLSLECTVEGTSNPNLYWYRQAAGRGLQLLFYSVGIGQISSEVPQNLSASRPQDRQFILSSKKLLLSDSGFYLCAWRRWGRTYEQYFGPGTRLTVT.

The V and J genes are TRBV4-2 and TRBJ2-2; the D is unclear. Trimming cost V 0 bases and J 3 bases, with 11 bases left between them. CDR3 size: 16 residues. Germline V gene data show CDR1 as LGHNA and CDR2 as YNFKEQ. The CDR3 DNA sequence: TGTGCCAGCAGCCAAGAGGTTATCCGGGACACCGGGGAGCTGTTTTTT. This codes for CASSQEVIRDTGELFF.

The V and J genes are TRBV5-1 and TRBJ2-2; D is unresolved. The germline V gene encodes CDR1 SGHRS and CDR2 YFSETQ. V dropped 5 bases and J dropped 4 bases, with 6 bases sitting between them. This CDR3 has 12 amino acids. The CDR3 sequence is CASRILTGELFF. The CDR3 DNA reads TGCGCCAGCAGGATACTCACCGGGGAGCTGTTTTTT.

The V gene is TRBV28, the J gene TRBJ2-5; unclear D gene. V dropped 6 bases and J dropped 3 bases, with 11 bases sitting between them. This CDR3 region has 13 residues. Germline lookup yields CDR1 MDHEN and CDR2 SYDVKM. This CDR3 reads CASRDRGKETQYF. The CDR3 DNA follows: TGTGCCAGCAGGGACCGAGGAAAAGAGACCCAGTACTTC. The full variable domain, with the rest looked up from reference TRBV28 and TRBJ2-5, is DVKVTQSSRYLVKRTGEKVFLECVQDMDHENMFWYRQDPGLGLRLIYFSYDVKMKEKGDIPEGYSVSREKKERFSLILESASTNQTSMYLCASRDRGKETQYFGPGTRLLVL.

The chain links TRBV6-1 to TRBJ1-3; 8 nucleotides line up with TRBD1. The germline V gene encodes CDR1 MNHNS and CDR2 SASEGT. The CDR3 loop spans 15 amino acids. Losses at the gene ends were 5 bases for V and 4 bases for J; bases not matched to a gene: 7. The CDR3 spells CASSLSGTGGNTIYF. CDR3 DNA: TGTGCCAGCAGTCTCTCCGGGACAGGAGGAAACACCATATATTTT.

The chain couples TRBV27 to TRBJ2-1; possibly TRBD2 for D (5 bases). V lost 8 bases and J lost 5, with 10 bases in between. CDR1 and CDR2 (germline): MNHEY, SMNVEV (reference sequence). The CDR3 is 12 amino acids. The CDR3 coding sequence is TGTGCCAGCGGACTCGGCAACAATGAGCAGTTCTTC. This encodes CASGLGNNEQFF.